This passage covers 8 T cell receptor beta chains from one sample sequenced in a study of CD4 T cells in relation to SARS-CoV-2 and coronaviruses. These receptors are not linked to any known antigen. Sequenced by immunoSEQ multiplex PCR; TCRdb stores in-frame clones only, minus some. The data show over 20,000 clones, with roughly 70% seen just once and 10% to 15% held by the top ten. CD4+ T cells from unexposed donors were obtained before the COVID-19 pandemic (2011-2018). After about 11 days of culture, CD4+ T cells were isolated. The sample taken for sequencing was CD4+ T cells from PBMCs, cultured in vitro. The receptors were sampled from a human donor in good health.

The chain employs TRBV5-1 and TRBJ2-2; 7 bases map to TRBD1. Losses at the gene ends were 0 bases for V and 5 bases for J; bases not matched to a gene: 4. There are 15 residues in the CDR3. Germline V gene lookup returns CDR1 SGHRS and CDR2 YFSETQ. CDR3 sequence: CASSLGQGVTGELFF. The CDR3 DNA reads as TGCGCCAGCAGCTTGGGGCAGGGGGTAACCGGGGAGCTGTTTTTT.

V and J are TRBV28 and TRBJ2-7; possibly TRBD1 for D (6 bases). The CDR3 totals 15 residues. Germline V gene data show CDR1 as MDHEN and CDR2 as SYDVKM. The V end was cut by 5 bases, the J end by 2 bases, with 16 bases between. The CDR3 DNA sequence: TGTGCCAGCAGTGACACAGGGACACCGACCTACGAGCAGTACTTC. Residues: CASSDTGTPTYEQYF.

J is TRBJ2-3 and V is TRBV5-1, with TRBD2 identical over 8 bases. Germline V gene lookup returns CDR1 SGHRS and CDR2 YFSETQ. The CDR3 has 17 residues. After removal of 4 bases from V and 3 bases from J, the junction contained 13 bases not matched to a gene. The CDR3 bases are TGCGCCAGCAGCCTCAACGGACTAGCTTCGGGGACAGATACGCAGTATTTT. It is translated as CASSLNGLASGTDTQYF. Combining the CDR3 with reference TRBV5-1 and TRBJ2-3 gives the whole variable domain KAGVTQTPRYLIKTRGQQVTLSCSPISGHRSVSWYQQTPGQGLQFLFEYFSETQRNKGNFPGRFSGRQFSNSRSEMNVSTLELGDSALYLCASSLNGLASGTDTQYFGPGTRLTVL.

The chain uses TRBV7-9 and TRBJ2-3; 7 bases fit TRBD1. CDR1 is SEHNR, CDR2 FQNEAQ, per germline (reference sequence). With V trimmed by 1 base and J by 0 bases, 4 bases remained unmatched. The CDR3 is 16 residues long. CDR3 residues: CASSLGDRTSTDTQYF. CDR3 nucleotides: TGTGCCAGCAGCTTAGGGGACAGAACTAGCACAGATACGCAGTATTTT.

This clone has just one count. CDR3 in amino acids: CASSLGHPTDTQYF. The CDR3 nucleotides read TGTGCCAGCAGCTTAGGCCACCCCACAGATACGCAGTATTTT. The V call is TRBV11-3, the J call TRBJ2-3; D is unclear. V was pared by 1 base and J by 2 bases, with 7 bases between. Germline-derived CDR1 and CDR2 are SGHNT and YENEEA. The CDR3 sequence is 14 residues long. The full variable domain, rest sourced from reference TRBV11-3 and TRBJ2-3, is EAGVVQSPRYKIIEKKQPVAFWCNPISGHNTLYWYLQNLGQGPELLIRYENEEAVDDSQLPKDRFSAERLKGVDSTLKIQPAELGDSAVYLCASSLGHPTDTQYFGPGTRLTVL.

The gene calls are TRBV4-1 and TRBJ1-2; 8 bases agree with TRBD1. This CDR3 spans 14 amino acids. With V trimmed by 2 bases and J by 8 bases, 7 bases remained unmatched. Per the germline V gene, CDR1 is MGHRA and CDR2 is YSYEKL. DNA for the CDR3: TGCGCCAGCAGCCAACAGGGGGCCTTGGTAGGCTACACCTTC. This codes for CASSQQGALVGYTF.

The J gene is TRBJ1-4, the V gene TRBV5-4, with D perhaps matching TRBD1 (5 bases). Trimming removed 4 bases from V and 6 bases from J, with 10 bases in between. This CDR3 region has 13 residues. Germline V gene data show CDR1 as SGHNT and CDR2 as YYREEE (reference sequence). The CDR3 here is CASSLQGHEKLFF. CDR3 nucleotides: TGTGCCAGCAGCCTGCAGGGTCATGAAAAACTGTTTTTT.

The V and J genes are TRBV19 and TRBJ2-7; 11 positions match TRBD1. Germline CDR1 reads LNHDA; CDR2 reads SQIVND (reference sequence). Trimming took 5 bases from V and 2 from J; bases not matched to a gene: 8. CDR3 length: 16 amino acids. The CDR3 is CASSFAWTGGAYEQYF. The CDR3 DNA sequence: TGTGCCAGTAGTTTCGCCTGGACAGGGGGCGCCTACGAGCAGTACTTC. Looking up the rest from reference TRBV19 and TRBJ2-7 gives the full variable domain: DGGITQSPKYLFRKEGQNVTLSCEQNLNHDAMYWYRQDPGQGLRLIYYSQIVNDFQKGDIAEGYSVSREKKESFPLTVTSAQKNPTAFYLCASSFAWTGGAYEQYFGPGTRLTVT.